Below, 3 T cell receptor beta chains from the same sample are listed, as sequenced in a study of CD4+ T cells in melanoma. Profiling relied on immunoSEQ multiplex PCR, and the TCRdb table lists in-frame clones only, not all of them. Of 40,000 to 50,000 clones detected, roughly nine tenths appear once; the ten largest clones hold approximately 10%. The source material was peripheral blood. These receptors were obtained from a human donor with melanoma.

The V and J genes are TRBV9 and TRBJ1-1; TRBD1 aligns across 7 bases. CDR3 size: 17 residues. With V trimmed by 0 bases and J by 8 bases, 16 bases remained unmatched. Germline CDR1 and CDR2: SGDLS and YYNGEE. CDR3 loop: CASSVGAPIGGRDEAFF. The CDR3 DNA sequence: TGTGCCAGCAGCGTAGGAGCGCCTATAGGGGGCCGCGACGAAGCTTTCTTT.

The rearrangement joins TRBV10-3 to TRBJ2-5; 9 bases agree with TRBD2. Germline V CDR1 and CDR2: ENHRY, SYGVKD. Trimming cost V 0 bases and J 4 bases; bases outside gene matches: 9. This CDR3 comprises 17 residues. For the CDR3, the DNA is TGTGCCATCAGTGAGTCGGAATCGCGGGGGGGCCCAGAGACCCAGTACTTC. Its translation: CAISESESRGGPETQYF.

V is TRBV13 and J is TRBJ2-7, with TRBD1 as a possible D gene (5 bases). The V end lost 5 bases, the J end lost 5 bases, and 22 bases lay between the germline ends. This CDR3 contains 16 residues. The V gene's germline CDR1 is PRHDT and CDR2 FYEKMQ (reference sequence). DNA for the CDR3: TGTGCCAGCAGCCCTGAACCCCAACAGGCCCTGGACGAGCAGTACTTC. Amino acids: CASSPEPQQALDEQYF.